This T cell receptor (beta chain) was sequenced during a study of T cell responses to AZD1222 COVID-19 vaccine. Study overall: Second doses at about 4 or about 12 weeks were pooled.

Comment on this clone: The antigen is unknown.

Overall study results and limits: Donors were largely white British and mainly female; clonal diversity was possibly underestimated. As reported, nearly half of all spike-specific TCRs target variant regions that are unmutated. At baseline, seropositivity was found in only five or six AZD1222 recipients.

The CDR3 has 14 amino acids. CDR1 and CDR2 from the germline V gene are SGHTA and FQGTGA. J gave up 7 bases and V 4 bases, and 6 bases lay outside the gene matches. Repertoires were generated with immunoSEQ multiplex PCR, while TCRdb's copy carries only in-frame clones and drops some. The table lists fewer than 75,000 clones, over 75% of them singletons. The chain carries TRBV7-3 and TRBJ2-1; 8 nucleotides agree with TRBD1. This clonotype originated in an adult in good health. This specimen was peripheral blood, taken on day 0 of AZD1222 vaccination. The chain's CDR3 is CASSSSGQVNEQFF. CDR3 nucleotide sequence: TGTGCCAGCAGCTCATCGGGACAGGTTAATGAGCAGTTCTTC.